This entry lists 7 T cell receptor beta chains sequenced from one sample in a study of patients and donors after allogeneic stem cell transplantation. In TCRdb, the RT-PCR reads were re-called with MiXCR into one record per CDR3 protein. The sample lists around 150,000 distinct CDR3 sequences; 25% to 35% were seen once. The sequencing input was blood, either unsorted or a sorted T cell fraction (not recorded which). These receptors were collected from a human donor who was either an allogeneic HSCT recipient or a stem cell or donor lymphocyte infusion donor (not recorded which). It is not recorded whose cells these are; they may come from a transplant donor.

The J gene is TRBJ2-7, the V gene TRBV28; TRBD2 matches at 12 bases. Trimming at V came to 5 bases and at J to 1 base, leaving 3 bases not matched to a gene. Germline lookup yields CDR1 MDHEN and CDR2 SYDVKM. This CDR3 is 15 amino acids long. In nucleotides, the CDR3 is TGTGCCAGCAGTAATGGGACTAGCGGGTCCTACGAGCAGTACTTC. Encoded protein: CASSNGTSGSYEQYF.

Written as DNA, the CDR3 is TGCGCCAGCAGCTTGGTCCCCAGCGGGACTACCTACAATGAGCAGTTCTTC. Translation: CASSLVPSGTTYNEQFF. This chain joins TRBV5-1 and TRBJ2-1; 7 bases are a match to TRBD2. There are 17 residues in the CDR3. Germline V gives CDR1 SGHRS, CDR2 YFSETQ. V lost 0 bases to trimming and J lost 2 bases; unmatched junction nucleotides: 8. The entire variable domain, with the rest obtained from reference TRBV5-1 and TRBJ2-1, is as follows: KAGVTQTPRYLIKTRGQQVTLSCSPISGHRSVSWYQQTPGQGLQFLFEYFSETQRNKGNFPGRFSGRQFSNSRSEMNVSTLELGDSALYLCASSLVPSGTTYNEQFFGPGTRLTVL.

The gene calls are TRBV4-2 and TRBJ1-2; tentatively, D is TRBD1 (6 bases). Germline V gene data show CDR1 as LGHNA and CDR2 as YNFKEQ. The CDR3 spans 13 residues. The ends were cut back, 4 bases at V and 8 bases at J, with 14 bases in the middle. The CDR3 loop is CASSPLGRGGYTF. The DNA of the CDR3 is TGTGCCAGCAGCCCCTTGGGAAGGGGGGGCTACACCTTC.

A few counts support this clonotype. J is TRBJ2-2 and V is TRBV27, with 9 nucleotides matching TRBD1. Germline CDR1 is MNHEY and CDR2 is SMNVEV (reference sequence). V shed 5 bases and J 2 bases; nucleotides not matched to a gene: 3. This CDR3 spans 15 amino acids. The CDR3 DNA reads TGTGCCAGCAGTCGGGACAGGGCCAACACCGGGGAGCTGTTTTTT. This sequence encodes CASSRDRANTGELFF.

This clonotype was found a few times. The chain uses TRBV20-1 and TRBJ1-3; D is uncertain. Germline V gene lookup returns CDR1 DFQATT and CDR2 SNEGSKA (reference sequence). The CDR3 totals 13 residues. Trimming took 4 bases from V and 2 from J, leaving 9 bases between them. CDR3 region: CSAIPLTGNTIYF. In nucleotides, the CDR3 is TGCAGTGCTATTCCCCTGACTGGAAACACCATATATTTT.

The chain couples TRBV11-2 to TRBJ2-2; 8 nucleotides align to TRBD1. The CDR3 spans 16 residues. V was pared by 4 bases and J by 4 bases, with 8 bases of the junction left unmatched. Germline CDR1 is SGHAT and CDR2 is FQNNGV. CDR3 DNA: TGTGCCAGCAGCTACGCGACAGGGGCGCCCACCGGGGAGCTGTTTTTT. This encodes CASSYATGAPTGELFF.

CDR3 amino acids: CASSLWGASQPQHF. The CDR3 region has the DNA TGTGCCAGCAGTTTATGGGGGGCCAGTCAGCCCCAGCATTTT. The chain carries TRBV27 and TRBJ1-5; tentative D call: TRBD1 (6 bases). CDR3 length: 14 amino acids. From germline, CDR1 is MNHEY and CDR2 SMNVEV (reference sequence). V was trimmed by 1 base and J by 6 bases, leaving 10 bases between them.